Below, one T cell receptor (beta chain) is given with its context. The entry originates in a study of blood T cell repertoires in COVID-19. Clones were sequenced by immunoSEQ multiplex PCR, and TCRdb holds only the in-frame ones, with some missing. The sample lists 150,000 or so clones, less than 90% occurring once. Cohort allocation depended upon clinical history that participants reported. With 3 bases removed from V and 5 bases from J, the gap between germline ends came to 13 bases. Germline V lookup: CDR1 SEHNR, CDR2 FQNEAQ (reference sequence). This CDR3 spans 14 amino acids. The material sequenced was PBMCs or T cells enriched from blood (not recorded which). The sequence derives from a woman in her forties or fifties who had recovered from COVID-19. V usage is TRBV7-9 and J usage is TRBJ2-5; D is uncertain. The CDR3 DNA reads as TGTGCCAGCAGCTTCAAGTTCAGGAATGAGACCCAGTACTTC. Its translation is CASSFKFRNETQYF.